This TCR beta chain was sequenced during a study of T cell responses to AZD1222 COVID-19 vaccine. The study's findings and limits: Reports indicate that nearly half of spike-specific TCRs are directed at unmutated variant regions.

TCRdb's copy holds only in-frame clones and misses some; the assay was immunoSEQ multiplex PCR. The sample lists about 94,000 clones, roughly 85% occurring once. In its sample, this clone was seen a few times. Its specificity is not known. Germline CDR1 SGHRS, CDR2 YFSETQ. V was cut by 4 bases and J by 8 bases, with 18 bases left in between. The CDR3 covers 15 residues. The chain uses TRBV5-1 and TRBJ1-4; the D is unclear. This TCR derives from an adult who received the AZD1222 COVID-19 vaccine. The sample here was peripheral blood, taken 28 days after the second AZD1222 dose. CDR3 loop: CASSQGLVGGEKLFF. CDR3 DNA sequence: TGCGCCAGCAGCCAAGGGCTTGTGGGTGGCGAAAAACTGTTTTTT.